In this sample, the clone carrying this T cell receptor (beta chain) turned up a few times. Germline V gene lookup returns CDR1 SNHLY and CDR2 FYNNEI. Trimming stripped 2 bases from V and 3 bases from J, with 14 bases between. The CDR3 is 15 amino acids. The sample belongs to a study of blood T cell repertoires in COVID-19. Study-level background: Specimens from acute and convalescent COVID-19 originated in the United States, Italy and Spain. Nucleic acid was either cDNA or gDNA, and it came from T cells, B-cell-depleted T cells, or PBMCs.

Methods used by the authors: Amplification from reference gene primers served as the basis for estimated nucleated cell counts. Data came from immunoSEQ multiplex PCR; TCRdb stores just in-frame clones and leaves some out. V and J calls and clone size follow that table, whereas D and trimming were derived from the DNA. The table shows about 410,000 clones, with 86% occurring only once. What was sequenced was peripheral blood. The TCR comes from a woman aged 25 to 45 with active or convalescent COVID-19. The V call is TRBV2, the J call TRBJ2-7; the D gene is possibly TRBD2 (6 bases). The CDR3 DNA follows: TGTGCCAGCAGTGAATACGGGAGTGATTACTACGAGCAGTACTTC. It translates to CASSEYGSDYYEQYF.